This T cell receptor (beta chain) was found in a study of T cells in localized non-small cell lung cancer. The protocol was immunoSEQ multiplex PCR, while the TCRdb copy is restricted to in-frame clones and leaves out a portion. The table records over 50,000 clones, roughly 90% of them present only once. The CDR3 sequence is 13 residues long. CDR1 is SSHAT, CDR2 FNYEAQ, per germline (reference sequence). Concerning this clone: One junction end does not reproduce the germline sequence, and a read error may be involved.

This sample comprised peripheral blood, obtained before any cancer treatment. The clonotype originates from a woman aged 35-75 years with stage I lung adenocarcinoma. This chain uses TRBV7-7 with TRBJ2-1, with D tentatively TRBD1 (5 bases). The CDR3 DNA reads as TGTGCTAGCAGCTTAGCACAGGATAATGAGCAGTTCTTC. Translating gives CASSLAQDNEQFF.